The rows below give T cell receptor beta chains drawn from one sample of a study of OX40 agonist ivuxolimab in advanced cancers. Assay: immunoSEQ multiplex PCR; the TCRdb copy retains only in-frame clones and omits some. This sample carries around 73,000 clones, 85% to 90% of them seen once, and the ten largest clones take roughly 0.56%. The sample was CD4+ or CD8+ T cells sorted from blood, taken in a trial of the OX40 agonist ivuxolimab. These receptors were taken from an adult with an advanced solid tumor such as melanoma, head and neck, liver or kidney cancer. Both conserved end residues are part of each CDR3. Fields, in order: D gene, J gene, V gene, clone size, CDR3 DNA, CDR3 protein. The D gene is left open where the match is weak. Clone size is not always given. Where it is, it says once, few, many or a class for expanded clones.

d_gene: .
j_gene: TRBJ2-3
v_gene: TRBV5-3
abundance: .
CDR3nt: TGTGCCAGAAGCATCTTAGCGGTGGACACAGATACGCAGTATTTT
CDR3aa: CARSILAVDTDTQYF

d_gene: TRBD1
j_gene: TRBJ1-5
v_gene: TRBV25-1
abundance: .
CDR3nt: TGTGCCAGCAGTGGGGGACAGGGGACAAGGGGCAATCAGCCCCAGCATTTT
CDR3aa: CASSGGQGTRGNQPQHF

d_gene: TRBD1
j_gene: TRBJ2-7
v_gene: TRBV6-1
abundance: once
CDR3nt: TGTGCCAGCAGTGCCTACCCCGGGACAGGGGCGTCGCTCAGAGAGCAGTACTTC
CDR3aa: CASSAYPGTGASLREQYF

d_gene: TRBD2
j_gene: TRBJ2-3
v_gene: TRBV4-1
abundance: .
CDR3nt: TGCGCCAGCAGCCAAGATGGACTAGCGGGAGTTACAGATACGCAGTATTTT
CDR3aa: CASSQDGLAGVTDTQYF

d_gene: TRBD2
j_gene: TRBJ2-1
v_gene: TRBV29-1
abundance: .
CDR3nt: TGCAGCGTCGGAAAGAGACTAGCTATAAGTGAGCAGTTCTTC
CDR3aa: CSVGKRLAISEQFF

d_gene: .
j_gene: TRBJ2-7
v_gene: TRBV7-9
abundance: .
CDR3nt: TGTGCCAGCAGCTTCGGACAAGCCATCTACGAGCAGTACTTC
CDR3aa: CASSFGQAIYEQYF

d_gene: TRBD1
j_gene: TRBJ1-4
v_gene: TRBV2
abundance: .
CDR3nt: TGTGCCAGCAGGCCGGGGACAGGGAGGGGAGAAAAACTGTTTTTT
CDR3aa: CASRPGTGRGEKLFF

d_gene: TRBD2
j_gene: TRBJ2-7
v_gene: TRBV18
abundance: .
CDR3nt: TGTGCCAGCTCAAAAAAGCGGGAGCCCGGGACGTACGAGCAGTACTTC
CDR3aa: CASSKKREPGTYEQYF

d_gene: TRBD2
j_gene: TRBJ2-7
v_gene: TRBV19
abundance: once
CDR3nt: TGTGCCAGTAGTATAGTGAAGCGGGGGGCCGGGGAGCAGTACTTC
CDR3aa: CASSIVKRGAGEQYF

d_gene: .
j_gene: TRBJ1-4
v_gene: TRBV30
abundance: .
CDR3nt: TGTGCCTGGAGTGAGGTGGGCGGCACTAATGAAAAACTGTTTTTT
CDR3aa: CAWSEVGGTNEKLFF

d_gene: .
j_gene: TRBJ1-4
v_gene: TRBV19
abundance: .
CDR3nt: TGTGCCAGTAGTATTGGAGGGGTCGCTAATGAAAAACTGTTTTTT
CDR3aa: CASSIGGVANEKLFF

d_gene: TRBD1
j_gene: TRBJ2-2
v_gene: TRBV2
abundance: .
CDR3nt: TGTGCCAGCAGGTTAGACAGGGCGAACACCGGGGAGCTGTTTTTT
CDR3aa: CASRLDRANTGELFF

d_gene: TRBD1
j_gene: TRBJ2-7
v_gene: TRBV7-9
abundance: .
CDR3nt: TGTGCCAGCAGCTTGCGGACAGGACCAGGCTCCGAGCAGTACTTC
CDR3aa: CASSLRTGPGSEQYF

d_gene: TRBD2
j_gene: TRBJ2-1
v_gene: TRBV29-1
abundance: .
CDR3nt: TGCAGCGTTGAAGGTGGGGGACTAGCGGGAGGATCCTACAATGAGCAGTTCTTC
CDR3aa: CSVEGGGLAGGSYNEQFF

d_gene: .
j_gene: TRBJ2-5
v_gene: TRBV9
abundance: .
CDR3nt: TGTGCCAGCAGCGTAGGGCTAGCGACAGAGACCCAGTACTTC
CDR3aa: CASSVGLATETQYF

d_gene: .
j_gene: TRBJ1-3
v_gene: TRBV5-1
abundance: .
CDR3nt: TGCGCCAGCAGCTTGGAAGTTGGAAACACCATATATTTT
CDR3aa: CASSLEVGNTIYF

d_gene: .
j_gene: TRBJ2-3
v_gene: TRBV2
abundance: .
CDR3nt: TGTGCCAGCTCGCGTCAGGACACAGATACGCAGTATTTT
CDR3aa: CASSRQDTDTQYF

d_gene: .
j_gene: TRBJ1-1
v_gene: TRBV15
abundance: .
CDR3nt: TGTGCCACCAGCAGAGAGGTCATTGGCACTGAAGCTTTCTTT
CDR3aa: CATSREVIGTEAFF

d_gene: .
j_gene: TRBJ2-7
v_gene: TRBV7-6
abundance: .
CDR3nt: TGTGCCAGCAGCTTAACTCCTGAGAGTGGGTACGAGCAGTACTTC
CDR3aa: CASSLTPESGYEQYF

d_gene: TRBD1
j_gene: TRBJ2-2
v_gene: TRBV18
abundance: .
CDR3nt: TGTGCCAGCAGAAGACAGGGCAACACCGGGGAGCTGTTTTTT
CDR3aa: CASRRQGNTGELFF

d_gene: .
j_gene: TRBJ1-5
v_gene: TRBV6-1
abundance: once
CDR3nt: TGTGCCAGCAGTGCTCTATATAGCAATCAGCCCCAGCATTTT
CDR3aa: CASSALYSNQPQHF

d_gene: .
j_gene: TRBJ2-5
v_gene: TRBV6-6
abundance: .
CDR3nt: TGTGCCAGCAGTTACGGCGGGGGCGGTGAGACCCAGTACTTC
CDR3aa: CASSYGGGGETQYF

d_gene: TRBD2
j_gene: TRBJ2-7
v_gene: TRBV2
abundance: .
CDR3nt: TGTGCCAGTTCTAGCGGCTCCTACGAGCAGTACTTC
CDR3aa: CASSSGSYEQYF

d_gene: .
j_gene: TRBJ2-1
v_gene: TRBV6-1
abundance: .
CDR3nt: TGTGCCAGCAGTGATGGGGACTGGTTCAATGAGCAGTTCTTC
CDR3aa: CASSDGDWFNEQFF

d_gene: TRBD1
j_gene: TRBJ2-5
v_gene: TRBV15
abundance: .
CDR3nt: TGTGCCACCAGCAGAGATGACAGGGCACCGGAGACCCAGTACTTC
CDR3aa: CATSRDDRAPETQYF

d_gene: TRBD1
j_gene: TRBJ1-6
v_gene: TRBV27
abundance: .
CDR3nt: TGTGCCAGCAGTTTAGACAGGGGATCACCCCTCCACTTT
CDR3aa: CASSLDRGSPLHF

d_gene: .
j_gene: TRBJ2-3
v_gene: TRBV5-1
abundance: .
CDR3nt: TGCGCCAGCAGGATCGGGGCCCATAGCACAGATACGCAGTATTTT
CDR3aa: CASRIGAHSTDTQYF

d_gene: .
j_gene: TRBJ2-2
v_gene: TRBV7-3
abundance: .
CDR3nt: TGTGCCAGCAGCTTAACCTGGCGCCCAGGGACCGGGGAGCTGTTTTTT
CDR3aa: CASSLTWRPGTGELFF

d_gene: .
j_gene: TRBJ1-2
v_gene: TRBV7-9
abundance: .
CDR3nt: TGTGCCAGCAGTTCGAGGACTAACTATGGCTACACCTTC
CDR3aa: CASSSRTNYGYTF

d_gene: .
j_gene: TRBJ2-5
v_gene: TRBV30
abundance: .
CDR3nt: TGTGCCTGGAGTGCCCTACTCCGGACAGTCCCCCAAGAGACCCAGTACTTC
CDR3aa: CAWSALLRTVPQETQYF

d_gene: .
j_gene: TRBJ1-1
v_gene: TRBV7-9
abundance: once
CDR3nt: TGTGCCAGCAGCTTAGGCGTCAAGGGAACTGAAGCTTTCTTT
CDR3aa: CASSLGVKGTEAFF

d_gene: TRBD2
j_gene: TRBJ2-5
v_gene: TRBV5-1
abundance: .
CDR3nt: TGCGCCAGCAGCTTGGAGGGGGGATTCGCTAGCGGGAGGGTCCGGCCCGGGACCCAGTACTTC
CDR3aa: CASSLEGGFASGRVRPGTQYF

d_gene: .
j_gene: TRBJ2-6
v_gene: TRBV28
abundance: once
CDR3nt: TGTGCCAGCAGTTCCCGGACCAACTCTGGGGCCAACGTCCTGACTTTC
CDR3aa: CASSSRTNSGANVLTF

d_gene: TRBD1
j_gene: TRBJ2-6
v_gene: TRBV6-4
abundance: .
CDR3nt: TGTGCCAGCACGACAGGGCTCCCCTCTGGGGCCAACGTCCTGACTTTC
CDR3aa: CASTTGLPSGANVLTF

d_gene: .
j_gene: TRBJ1-2
v_gene: TRBV5-6
abundance: once
CDR3nt: TGTGCCAGCAGCTCCGGACATAACTATGGCTACACCTTC
CDR3aa: CASSSGHNYGYTF

d_gene: TRBD2
j_gene: TRBJ2-7
v_gene: TRBV2
abundance: .
CDR3nt: TGTGCCAGCAGTGAATGGGCTAGCGGGGGAACCTACGAGCAGTACTTC
CDR3aa: CASSEWASGGTYEQYF

d_gene: .
j_gene: TRBJ2-7
v_gene: TRBV2
abundance: .
CDR3nt: TGTGCCAGCACGCGCTCCTACGAGCAGTACTTC
CDR3aa: CASTRSYEQYF

d_gene: .
j_gene: TRBJ2-5
v_gene: TRBV20-1
abundance: .
CDR3nt: TGCAGTGCTAGGTTCTGGGAGACCCAGTACTTC
CDR3aa: CSARFWETQYF

d_gene: TRBD2
j_gene: TRBJ2-1
v_gene: TRBV5-1
abundance: .
CDR3nt: TGCGCCAGCAGCGAGACCGTAGCGGGAGTAACTTACAATGAGCAGTTCTTC
CDR3aa: CASSETVAGVTYNEQFF

d_gene: .
j_gene: TRBJ2-3
v_gene: TRBV2
abundance: .
CDR3nt: TGTGCCAGCCGACAGGACCCCACAGATACGCAGTATTTT
CDR3aa: CASRQDPTDTQYF

d_gene: TRBD1
j_gene: TRBJ1-2
v_gene: TRBV2
abundance: .
CDR3nt: TGTGCCAGCATTCCCGGGACAGGGGGCGACGGCTACACCTTC
CDR3aa: CASIPGTGGDGYTF

d_gene: TRBD1
j_gene: TRBJ2-3
v_gene: TRBV15
abundance: .
CDR3nt: TGTGCCACCAGCAGACTCGGGACAGGGGTGGGCACAGATACGCAGTATTTT
CDR3aa: CATSRLGTGVGTDTQYF

d_gene: TRBD2
j_gene: TRBJ2-2
v_gene: TRBV11-3
abundance: once
CDR3nt: TGTGCCAGCAGCTTAGATCCTTGGACTAGCGGGAGGGCCACCGGGGAGCTGTTTTTT
CDR3aa: CASSLDPWTSGRATGELFF

d_gene: .
j_gene: TRBJ1-2
v_gene: TRBV5-1
abundance: .
CDR3nt: TGCGCCAGCAGCTTAACAGGGCCGGGGGGCTACACCTTC
CDR3aa: CASSLTGPGGYTF

d_gene: TRBD1
j_gene: TRBJ1-1
v_gene: TRBV29-1
abundance: once
CDR3nt: TGCAGCGCCCGAGGGGGACAGAAGAACACTGAAGCTTTCTTT
CDR3aa: CSARGGQKNTEAFF

d_gene: TRBD2
j_gene: TRBJ2-7
v_gene: TRBV19
abundance: .
CDR3nt: TGTGCCAGTAGTACGCAACTAGCGGCTAGCTCCTACGAGCAGTACTTC
CDR3aa: CASSTQLAASSYEQYF

d_gene: .
j_gene: TRBJ2-1
v_gene: TRBV7-6
abundance: .
CDR3nt: TGTGCCAGCAGCGTCGGACGGCGAAGCTCCTACAATGAGCAGTTCTTC
CDR3aa: CASSVGRRSSYNEQFF

d_gene: TRBD2
j_gene: TRBJ2-3
v_gene: TRBV10-3
abundance: .
CDR3nt: TGTGCCATCAGTTCACCGGGACTAGGGGGCACAGATACGCAGTATTTT
CDR3aa: CAISSPGLGGTDTQYF

d_gene: .
j_gene: TRBJ1-1
v_gene: TRBV6-6
abundance: .
CDR3nt: TGTGCCAGCAGTTATTCGCAGGGTATCACTGAAGCTTTCTTT
CDR3aa: CASSYSQGITEAFF

d_gene: .
j_gene: TRBJ2-7
v_gene: TRBV4-1
abundance: .
CDR3nt: TGCGCCAGCAGCGCTAGAGGACTGTACGAGCAGTACTTC
CDR3aa: CASSARGLYEQYF

d_gene: .
j_gene: TRBJ2-1
v_gene: TRBV2
abundance: .
CDR3nt: TGTGCCAGCAGTGAAAGCGGATGGGAGCAGTTCTTC
CDR3aa: CASSESGWEQFF

d_gene: TRBD2
j_gene: TRBJ2-2
v_gene: TRBV7-3
abundance: .
CDR3nt: TGTGCCAGCAGCTCCGTCCCAGCGGGAGCAAACACCGGGGAGCTGTTTTTT
CDR3aa: CASSSVPAGANTGELFF

d_gene: TRBD2
j_gene: TRBJ2-5
v_gene: TRBV18
abundance: .
CDR3nt: TGTGCCAGCTCACCATTGACGGCTAGCGGGAGGGCCACGGGAGAGACCCAGTACTTC
CDR3aa: CASSPLTASGRATGETQYF

d_gene: .
j_gene: TRBJ2-7
v_gene: TRBV21-1
abundance: .
CDR3nt: TGTGCCAGCAGCGCAAGCCGGGACAGCCACTACGAGCAGTACTTC
CDR3aa: CASSASRDSHYEQYF